This T cell receptor (beta chain) is drawn from a study of T-cell reconstitution after alpha-beta-depleted transplantation in children. This sample's TCRbeta library carried unique molecular identifier barcodes. TCRdb re-derived calls from the PCR reads in MiXCR, one entry per CDR3 protein. The data hold 490,000 or so distinct CDR3 sequences, with around 12% observed a single time. V was cut by 1 base and J by 5 bases, with 15 bases left in between. Germline loops: CDR1 DFQATT, CDR2 SNEGSKA (reference sequence). The CDR3 runs to 15 residues. This chain links TRBV20-1 with TRBJ1-5, with D possibly matching TRBD1 (6 bases). The sequence derives from a human donor who donated a stem cell graft to a child with combined immunodeficiency. Material: PBMCs from the stem cell graft donor, obtained from the stem cell graft. The CDR3 loop reads CSARVQGSRDQPQHF. In nucleotides, the CDR3 is TGCAGTGCTAGAGTTCAGGGGTCTCGGGATCAGCCCCAGCATTTT.